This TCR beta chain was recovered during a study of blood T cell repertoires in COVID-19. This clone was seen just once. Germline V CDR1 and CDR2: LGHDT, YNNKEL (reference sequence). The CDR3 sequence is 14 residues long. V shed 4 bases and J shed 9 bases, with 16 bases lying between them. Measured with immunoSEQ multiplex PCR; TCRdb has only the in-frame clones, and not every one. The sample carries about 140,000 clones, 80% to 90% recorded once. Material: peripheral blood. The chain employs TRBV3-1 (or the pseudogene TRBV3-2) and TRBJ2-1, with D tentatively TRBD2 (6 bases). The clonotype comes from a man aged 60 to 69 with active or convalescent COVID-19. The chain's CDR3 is CASSPGVGGAEQFF. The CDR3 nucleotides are TGTGCCAGCAGCCCCGGGGTAGGAGGGGCTGAGCAGTTCTTC.